The rows below give T cell receptor beta chains drawn from one sample of a study of early T cells in non-severe SARS-CoV-2 infection. Using its own MiXCR run on the 5' RACE reads, TCRdb lists one record per CDR3 protein. This sample yields approximately 90,000 distinct CDR3 sequences, of which roughly 15% are seen a single time; 4.5% to 6% belongs to the top ten. The sample was whole blood, taken at baseline. The receptors here all came from an adult who was a healthcare worker with PCR-confirmed SARS-CoV-2 infection or an uninfected control (not recorded which). CDR3s include the opening cysteine and the closing phenylalanine or tryptophan. The D gene is left open where the match is weak. A clone size is listed for some rows: how often the clone was seen (once, few, many), or a class if it is expanded.

>TRBJ1-1|many|12|-|TRBV2
TGTGCCAGCAGTGAAATGGGCACTGAAGCTTTCTTT
CASSEMGTEAFF
>TRBJ2-7|few|14|-|TRBV20-1
TGCAGTGCTTCCTTAGACCCCGGGCCCCACGAGCAGTACTTC
CSASLDPGPHEQYF
>TRBJ1-4|few|16|-|TRBV20-1
TGCAGTGCTAGGATGGCCGCGGGGCTAACTAATGAAAAACTGTTTTTT
CSARMAAGLTNEKLFF
>TRBJ2-5|-|17|-|TRBV20-1
TGCAGTGCTTTCGGGAGTACTGGGGATCTCCCACAAGAGACCCAGTACTTC
CSAFGSTGDLPQETQYF
>TRBJ2-4|many|15|-|TRBV20-1
TGCAGTGCTATGGATCCTTGGGGGACGAAGGATATTCAGTACTTC
CSAMDPWGTKDIQYF
>TRBJ1-5|once|13|-|TRBV7-9
TGTGCCAGCAGCTTAAATACCAATCAGCGCCAGCATTTT
CASSLNTNQRQHF
>TRBJ2-1|-|11|-|TRBV18
TGTGCCAGCTCACAAGGGAATGAGCAGTTCTTC
CASSQGNEQFF
>TRBJ2-1|many|13|TRBD1|TRBV12-3/TRBV12-4
TGTGCCAGCAGTCCGGGACAGGGCCATGAGCAGTTCTTC
CASSPGQGHEQFF
>TRBJ2-7|many|15|TRBD2|TRBV20-1
TGCAGTGCTAGAGGACTAGCGGGTATCTTCTACGAGCAGTACTTC
CSARGLAGIFYEQYF
>TRBJ2-1|many|11|-|TRBV12-3/TRBV12-4
TGTGCCAGCAGCCAGAGGGTTGAGCAGTTCTTC
CASSQRVEQFF
>TRBJ2-6|-|17|TRBD1|TRBV28
TGTGCCAGCAGTGAGGACAGGGGCGAATCTGGGGCCAACGTCCTGACTTTC
CASSEDRGESGANVLTF
>TRBJ1-1|-|13|TRBD1|TRBV7-9
TGTGCCAGCAGCTCCCGGGACAGGGCTGAAGCTTTCTTT
CASSSRDRAEAFF
>TRBJ2-2|few|14|TRBD2|TRBV12-3/TRBV12-4
TGTGCCAGCAGCGCAGGGAGGGACACCGGGGAGCTGTTTTTT
CASSAGRDTGELFF
>TRBJ2-1|once|13|-|TRBV28
TGTGCCAGCTGCGGAGAATCCTACAATGAGCAGTTCTTC
CASCGESYNEQFF
>TRBJ2-7|-|15|TRBD2|TRBV28
TGTGCCAGCAGGATAGCGGGCCCAAGCTCCTACGAGCAGTACTTC
CASRIAGPSSYEQYF
>TRBJ2-1|few|17|TRBD2|TRBV4-2
TGTGCCAGCAGCCAAGGTTGGTTAGCGGGAGGGGCCAATGAGCAGTTCTTC
CASSQGWLAGGANEQFF
>TRBJ2-1|-|12|-|TRBV19
TGTGCCAGTGGGGACCCAATGGGATCGAAGTTCTTC
CASGDPMGSKFF
>TRBJ1-2|-|14|-|TRBV7-3
TGTGCCAGCAGCCGACGCCGTGTATACTATGGCTACACCTTC
CASSRRRVYYGYTF
>TRBJ2-7|-|14|TRBD2|TRBV19
TGTGCCAGTAGTATCGGGACTAGGATTTACGAGCAGTACTTC
CASSIGTRIYEQYF
>TRBJ1-2|-|13|-|TRBV9
TGTGCCAGCAGCGAGGGGACTAACTATGGCTACACCTTC
CASSEGTNYGYTF
>TRBJ2-7|-|14|TRBD2|TRBV10-2
TGCGCCAGCAGTGGGGCGGGAGTGAATGACGAGCAGTACTTC
CASSGAGVNDEQYF
>TRBJ2-2|few|15|-|TRBV7-9
TGTGCCACCGGGTCGGGTCCAGCAACCGGCGGGGAGCTGTTTTTT
CATGSGPATGGELFF
>TRBJ1-1|few|14|-|TRBV18
TGTGCCAGCTCACCGAAAGAGGCACCCACTGAAGCTTTCTTT
CASSPKEAPTEAFF
>TRBJ2-2|few|17|TRBD2|TRBV10-3
TGTGCCGCAAATCCGGGACTAGCGGGAGGAGGATCCGGGGAGCTGTTTTTT
CAANPGLAGGGSGELFF
>TRBJ2-7|many|14|TRBD2|TRBV7-2
TGTGCCAGCAGCTTAGCGGGAGGGCCCAACGAGCAGTACTTC
CASSLAGGPNEQYF
>TRBJ2-2|-|14|-|TRBV9
TGTGCCAGCAGCGTAGCAGGGACGGACGGGGAGCTGTTTTTT
CASSVAGTDGELFF
>TRBJ1-6|few|14|-|TRBV5-4
TGTGCCAGCAGCTTGCCCCTCGGGGCCTCACCCCTCCACTTT
CASSLPLGASPLHF
>TRBJ2-3|many|17|-|TRBV7-9
TGTGCCAGCAGCCCGAACGGAGCGGGTGCGGTCACAGATACGCAGTATTTT
CASSPNGAGAVTDTQYF
>TRBJ2-3|few|13|-|TRBV7-2
TGTGCCAGCAGCCGGGTGGCGGCAGATACGCAGTATTTT
CASSRVAADTQYF
>TRBJ2-1|few|12|-|TRBV2
TGTGCCAGCGGATATAAGTTCCATGAGCAGTTCTTC
CASGYKFHEQFF
>TRBJ1-1|few|12|-|TRBV12-5
TGTGCTAGTGGTTATGGGGGCACTGAAGCTTTCTTT
CASGYGGTEAFF
>TRBJ2-5|few|15|TRBD2|TRBV12-3/TRBV12-4
TGTGCCAGCAGTGGTCCTAGCGGGCGCCAAGAGACCCAGTACTTC
CASSGPSGRQETQYF
>TRBJ2-3|few|15|-|TRBV7-9
TGTGCCAGCAGCCTAGGGCTAGCTCCCTCCGATACGCAGTATTTT
CASSLGLAPSDTQYF
>TRBJ1-5|many|14|-|TRBV20-1
TGCAGTGCGACGACAGGTTATAGCAATCAGCCCCAGCATTTT
CSATTGYSNQPQHF
>TRBJ2-3|few|17|-|TRBV21-1
TGTGCCAGCAGCAAAATGAGGAGGCGGGAGTCCACAGATACGCAGTATTTT
CASSKMRRRESTDTQYF